A selection of T cell receptor beta chains follows, all from one sample in a study of blood T cell repertoires in COVID-19. Some clones are missing from TCRdb's copy, which holds only in-frame ones; the method was immunoSEQ multiplex PCR. The profile shows 76,000 or so clones, around 85% of them singletons. Input material: peripheral blood. The receptors shown here come from a man older than 75 in a cohort sampled during active COVID-19. The CDR3 runs from the conserved cysteine through the conserved F or W. Fields, in order: clone size, V gene, J gene, D gene, CDR3 protein, CDR3 DNA. D genes are given only for firm matches. Where a row states a size, it is once, few, many or the class of an expanded clone; other rows omit it.

clone_size: -
v_call: TRBV6-1
j_call: TRBJ2-7
d_call: TRBD1
cdr3_aa: CASSDSIGQGSYEQYF
cdr3_nt: TGTGCCAGCAGTGATAGTATAGGACAGGGGTCCTACGAGCAGTACTTC

clone_size: few
v_call: TRBV7-2
j_call: TRBJ2-7
d_call: -
cdr3_aa: CASSPFSYEQYF
cdr3_nt: TGTGCCAGCAGCCCCTTCTCCTACGAGCAGTACTTC

clone_size: -
v_call: TRBV29-1
j_call: TRBJ2-5
d_call: -
cdr3_aa: CSVEGAGPETQYF
cdr3_nt: TGCAGCGTTGAAGGCGCAGGCCCGGAGACCCAGTACTTC

clone_size: -
v_call: TRBV2
j_call: TRBJ1-1
d_call: -
cdr3_aa: CASSEMGHGNTEAFF
cdr3_nt: TGTGCCAGCAGTGAGATGGGACACGGGAACACTGAAGCTTTCTTT

clone_size: -
v_call: TRBV5-1
j_call: TRBJ2-2
d_call: TRBD1
cdr3_aa: CASTVDRVGTGELFF
cdr3_nt: TGCGCCAGCACCGTGGACAGGGTCGGCACCGGGGAGCTGTTTTTT

clone_size: -
v_call: TRBV7-9
j_call: TRBJ1-2
d_call: TRBD1
cdr3_aa: CASGGQGAYGYTF
cdr3_nt: TGTGCCAGCGGCGGACAGGGGGCCTATGGCTACACCTTC

clone_size: once
v_call: TRBV10-3
j_call: TRBJ2-5
d_call: TRBD1
cdr3_aa: CAISESGQDDTQYF
cdr3_nt: TGTGCCATCAGTGAGTCGGGACAGGACGACACCCAGTACTTC

clone_size: -
v_call: TRBV6-6
j_call: TRBJ2-3
d_call: -
cdr3_aa: CASSYGQDTQYF
cdr3_nt: TGTGCCAGCAGTTATGGGCAAGATACGCAGTATTTT

clone_size: -
v_call: TRBV6-6
j_call: TRBJ1-2
d_call: -
cdr3_aa: CASSYSQENNYGYTF
cdr3_nt: TGTGCCAGCAGTTACTCGCAGGAAAACAACTATGGCTACACCTTC

clone_size: -
v_call: TRBV6-5
j_call: TRBJ2-1
d_call: TRBD2
cdr3_aa: CASSKIAGERGEQFF
cdr3_nt: TGTGCCAGCAGTAAAATAGCGGGGGAACGGGGTGAGCAGTTCTTC

clone_size: -
v_call: TRBV7-2
j_call: TRBJ1-5
d_call: -
cdr3_aa: CASSLASGGNQPQHF
cdr3_nt: TGTGCCAGCAGCTTAGCGTCGGGGGGCAATCAGCCCCAGCATTTT

clone_size: -
v_call: TRBV4-1
j_call: TRBJ2-7
d_call: TRBD2
cdr3_aa: CASSRQLAGGYYEQYF
cdr3_nt: TGCGCCAGCAGCCGCCAACTAGCGGGCGGTTACTACGAGCAGTACTTC

clone_size: -
v_call: TRBV5-8
j_call: TRBJ1-5
d_call: TRBD1
cdr3_aa: CASSLQQGNQPQHF
cdr3_nt: TGTGCCAGCAGCTTACAACAGGGGAATCAGCCCCAGCATTTT

clone_size: -
v_call: TRBV18
j_call: TRBJ2-4
d_call: -
cdr3_aa: CASSPLAQGDIQYF
cdr3_nt: TGTGCCAGCTCACCACTGGCCCAGGGTGACATTCAGTACTTC

clone_size: -
v_call: TRBV6-2/TRBV6-3
j_call: TRBJ2-3
d_call: TRBD2
cdr3_aa: CASSWTSGVSDTQYF
cdr3_nt: TGTGCCAGCAGTTGGACTAGCGGGGTGTCAGATACGCAGTATTTT

clone_size: -
v_call: TRBV27
j_call: TRBJ1-4
d_call: TRBD1
cdr3_aa: CASSPAGTGVFEKLFF
cdr3_nt: TGTGCCAGCAGTCCCGCCGGGACAGGGGTTTTTGAAAAACTGTTTTTT

clone_size: few
v_call: TRBV5-6
j_call: TRBJ1-5
d_call: -
cdr3_aa: CASSFSGSNQPQHF
cdr3_nt: TGTGCCAGCAGCTTTTCAGGGAGCAATCAGCCCCAGCATTTT

clone_size: -
v_call: TRBV25-1
j_call: TRBJ2-3
d_call: -
cdr3_aa: CASSEYQWAGACTDTQYF
cdr3_nt: TGTGCCAGCAGTGAATATCAATGGGCGGGGGCCTGCACAGATACGCAGTATTTT

clone_size: few
v_call: TRBV7-2
j_call: TRBJ1-6
d_call: TRBD1
cdr3_aa: CASSLGQGASSPLHF
cdr3_nt: TGTGCCAGCAGCCTAGGACAGGGGGCAAGTTCACCCCTCCACTTT

clone_size: -
v_call: TRBV20-1
j_call: TRBJ1-4
d_call: -
cdr3_aa: CSATREKLFF
cdr3_nt: TGCAGTGCTACGCGGGAAAAACTGTTTTTT

clone_size: once
v_call: TRBV9
j_call: TRBJ2-3
d_call: -
cdr3_aa: CASSVGNSLTDTQYF
cdr3_nt: TGTGCCAGCAGCGTAGGAAACAGCCTCACAGATACGCAGTATTTT

clone_size: -
v_call: TRBV4-3
j_call: TRBJ2-3
d_call: TRBD2
cdr3_aa: CASSQDRGLATQYF
cdr3_nt: TGCGCCAGCAGCCAAGATAGGGGACTAGCTACGCAGTATTTT

clone_size: -
v_call: TRBV5-6
j_call: TRBJ2-5
d_call: -
cdr3_aa: CASSLWRGPQETQYF
cdr3_nt: TGTGCCAGCAGCTTGTGGCGGGGGCCGCAAGAGACCCAGTACTTC

clone_size: -
v_call: TRBV7-8
j_call: TRBJ2-1
d_call: -
cdr3_aa: CASSPTTGRSYNEQFF
cdr3_nt: TGTGCCAGCAGCCCGACGACAGGCAGGTCCTACAATGAGCAGTTCTTC

clone_size: -
v_call: TRBV7-2
j_call: TRBJ1-2
d_call: -
cdr3_aa: CASSARIAQGDGYTF
cdr3_nt: TGTGCCAGCAGCGCGCGGATCGCACAGGGAGATGGCTACACCTTC

clone_size: -
v_call: TRBV6-1
j_call: TRBJ2-5
d_call: TRBD1
cdr3_aa: CASSEAGQQETQYF
cdr3_nt: TGTGCCAGCAGTGAAGCGGGACAGCAAGAGACCCAGTACTTC

clone_size: once
v_call: TRBV5-1
j_call: TRBJ1-4
d_call: TRBD1
cdr3_aa: CASSVPLQGAGEKLFF
cdr3_nt: TGCGCCAGCAGCGTCCCTTTACAGGGGGCGGGCGAAAAACTGTTTTTT

clone_size: once
v_call: TRBV4-1
j_call: TRBJ2-7
d_call: TRBD2
cdr3_aa: CASSQEARGEWGQYF
cdr3_nt: TGCGCCAGCAGCCAAGAGGCGCGGGGGGAATGGGGGCAGTACTTC

clone_size: -
v_call: TRBV10-3
j_call: TRBJ1-4
d_call: TRBD1
cdr3_aa: CAISERGGPNEKLFF
cdr3_nt: TGTGCCATCAGCGAAAGAGGGGGCCCAAATGAAAAACTGTTTTTT

clone_size: once
v_call: TRBV19
j_call: TRBJ1-2
d_call: TRBD1
cdr3_aa: CASSTRQGRKGYTF
cdr3_nt: TGTGCCAGTAGTACCAGACAGGGACGTAAAGGCTACACCTTC

clone_size: -
v_call: TRBV5-5
j_call: TRBJ2-1
d_call: TRBD1
cdr3_aa: CASSLGQGYNEQFF
cdr3_nt: TGTGCCAGCAGCTTGGGACAGGGGTACAATGAGCAGTTCTTC

clone_size: -
v_call: TRBV15
j_call: TRBJ2-3
d_call: -
cdr3_aa: CATRRGVSGIDTQYF
cdr3_nt: TGTGCCACCAGGAGAGGGGTCTCGGGTATCGATACGCAGTATTTT

clone_size: -
v_call: TRBV10-3
j_call: TRBJ2-3
d_call: TRBD2
cdr3_aa: CAIKGLVGGDTDTQYF
cdr3_nt: TGTGCCATCAAAGGGTTGGTTGGGGGGGACACAGATACGCAGTATTTT

clone_size: -
v_call: TRBV6-5
j_call: TRBJ2-1
d_call: -
cdr3_aa: CASSKDSSYNEQFF
cdr3_nt: TGTGCCAGCAGCAAGGACAGTTCCTACAATGAGCAGTTCTTC

clone_size: -
v_call: TRBV7-9
j_call: TRBJ2-7
d_call: TRBD1
cdr3_aa: CASSLRDRGHEQYF
cdr3_nt: TGTGCCAGCAGCTTACGGGACAGGGGCCACGAGCAGTACTTC